This entry concerns a single T cell receptor (beta chain). Its antigen is not identified. CDR1 is MNHEY, CDR2 SMNVEV, per germline (reference sequence). CDR3 length: 13 amino acids. Between the trimmed V and J ends, which lost 6 bases and 5 bases, there was a span of 8 bases. This sample stems from a study of T cell responses to AZD1222 COVID-19 vaccine. Whole-study findings and limits: The study found vaccine-associated CD4 TCRs spanning spike, dominant at 160-218 and 743-854. Most donors were white British and more were female, and clonal diversity was possibly underestimated. As reported, nearly half of all spike-specific TCRs target variant regions that are unmutated. Repertoires were obtained only post-peak T cell response.

Profiled with immunoSEQ multiplex PCR; TCRdb holds only in-frame clones, not every one. The sample shows about 90,000 clones, 88% of them seen only once. The V and J genes are TRBV27 and TRBJ1-6, with a tentative D call TRBD1 (5 bases). This receptor was identified in an adult in good health. This specimen was peripheral blood, taken on day 0 of MenACWY control vaccination. The DNA of the CDR3 is TGTGCCAGCAGGCCAGGGAATAATTCACCCCTCCACTTT. It codes for CASRPGNNSPLHF.